A single sample gave rise to the 17 T cell receptor beta chains below, sequenced in a study of CD8 T cells in ankylosing spondylitis. Study-level results: Ankylosing spondylitis blood seemed to carry a telltale TCR beta motif made of eight or nine highly homologous variants.

TCRdb fed the 5' RACE reads into MiXCR, producing one record per CDR3 protein. This sample carries more than 500,000 distinct CDR3 sequences, about 5.2% of them seen once, and the ten largest clones take around 3.6%. Which antigens these TCRs recognize remains unknown. Material: blood, either unsorted or a sorted T cell fraction (not recorded which). These TCRs come from a male donor with ankylosing spondylitis.

In this sample, this clonotype turned up many times. The chain combines TRBV20-1 with TRBJ2-1; D unclear. CDR3 size: 14 residues. V gave up 1 base and J gave up 6 bases, with 13 bases separating them. Germline loops: CDR1 DFQATT, CDR2 SNEGSKA (reference sequence). The CDR3 coding sequence is TGCAGTGCTAGAGGGGGTAGTTGGGGCAATGAGCAGTTCTTC. Translating it yields CSARGGSWGNEQFF.

This clonotype was observed many times. The chain is built from TRBV4-1 and TRBJ2-7; tentative D call: TRBD1 (5 bases). CDR3 size: 15 residues. The germline CDR1 and CDR2 sequences are MGHRA and YSYEKL. The V gene lost 1 base and the J gene lost 5 bases, with 15 bases spanning the gap. For the CDR3, the DNA is TGCGCCAGCAGCCAAGGGTATGGGGCGATTGACGAGCAGTACTTC. Protein: CASSQGYGAIDEQYF.

This clonotype was recorded at least ten times. The genes are TRBV29-1 and TRBJ1-1; D gene uncertain. The CDR3 has 13 amino acids. V was cut by 4 bases and J by 1 base, with 10 bases left in between. Germline loops: CDR1 SQVTM, CDR2 ANQGSEA. The CDR3 DNA follows: TGCAGCGTTGTAGGCCTAGGGAACACTGAAGCTTTCTTT. It specifies CSVVGLGNTEAFF.

This clonotype appeared many times. Written as DNA, the CDR3 is TGTGCCAGCAGTTACTGGCAGGGCAGGCAGCCCCAGCATTTT. It codes for CASSYWQGRQPQHF. The rearrangement joins TRBV6-2 or TRBV6-3 to TRBJ1-5; a possible D gene is TRBD1 (5 bases). Per the germline V gene, CDR1 is MNHEY and CDR2 is SVGEGT. The germline V and J ends were trimmed by 1 base and 7 bases, with 11 bases remaining between them. CDR3 size: 14 residues.

This clonotype appeared many times. The chain has TRBV7-2 and TRBJ1-2; D remains ambiguous. V lost 4 bases and J 2 bases, leaving 11 bases between the germline ends. The CDR3 contains 14 residues. The germline CDR1 and CDR2 sequences are SGHTA and FQGNSA. The chain's CDR3 is CASSSPARNYGYTF. In DNA form, the CDR3 reads TGTGCCAGCAGCTCCCCGGCCAGGAACTATGGCTACACCTTC. The full variable domain, in which reference TRBV7-2 and TRBJ1-2 provide the parts outside the CDR3, is GAGVSQSPSNKVTEKGKDVELRCDPISGHTALYWYRQSLGQGLEFLIYFQGNSAPDKSGLPSDRFSAERTGGSVSTLTIQRTQQEDSAVYLCASSSPARNYGYTFGSGTRLTVV.

This clonotype was detected ten times or more. The chain employs TRBV15 and TRBJ2-7; D is uncertain. With 3 bases removed from V and 2 bases from J, the gap between germline ends came to 14 bases. Germline V gene lookup returns CDR1 LNHNV and CDR2 YYDKDF (reference sequence). The CDR3 is 15 residues long. The CDR3 spells CATSSASGFPYEQYF. The DNA of the CDR3 is TGTGCCACCAGCAGTGCGTCAGGATTCCCCTACGAGCAGTACTTC. Full variable domain (remainder filled in from reference TRBV15 and TRBJ2-7): DAMVIQNPRYQVTQFGKPVTLSCSQTLNHNVMYWYQQKSSQAPKLLFHYYDKDFNNEADTPDNFQSRRPNTSFCFLDIRSPGLGDTAMYLCATSSASGFPYEQYFGPGTRLTVT.

This clonotype was picked up many times. This sequence joins TRBV2 and TRBJ2-3; TRBD2 is a possible D gene (6 bases). The V gene lost 4 bases and the J gene lost 0 bases, with 11 bases spanning the gap. CDR1 SNHLY and CDR2 FYNNEI come from the germline V gene. CDR3 length equals 15 residues. The CDR3 bases are TGTGCCAGCAGTGGAGGGGCGGGGAGCACAGATACGCAGTATTTT. Its protein product is CASSGGAGSTDTQYF.

The chain employs TRBV5-6 and TRBJ2-1; D is unresolved. Germline V gives CDR1 SGHDT, CDR2 YYEEEE. V lost 0 bases to trimming and J lost 0 bases, with 13 bases between them. The CDR3 is 17 residues long. CDR3 sequence (DNA): TGTGCCAGCAGCTTGGAGAAAACCAGGAGCTCCTACAATGAGCAGTTCTTC. Its protein product is CASSLEKTRSSYNEQFF. The whole variable domain, filled in from reference TRBV5-6 and TRBJ2-1, reads DAGVTQSPTHLIKTRGQQVTLRCSPKSGHDTVSWYQQALGQGPQFIFQYYEEEERQRGNFPDRFSGHQFPNYSSELNVNALLLGDSALYLCASSLEKTRSSYNEQFFGPGTRLTVL.

In this sample, this clonotype turned up many times. J is TRBJ1-1 and V is TRBV2, with D possibly being TRBD1 (6 bases). With 10 bases removed from V and 2 bases from J, the gap between germline ends came to 14 bases. Germline CDR1 reads SNHLY; CDR2 reads FYNNEI. The CDR3 is made up of 13 amino acids. DNA of the CDR3: TGTGCCACCTGGGGACAAATAAACACTGAAGCTTTCTTT. Its translation is CATWGQINTEAFF.

In this sample, this clonotype turned up many times. V is TRBV12-3 or TRBV12-4 and J is TRBJ2-1; D call uncertain. This CDR3 has 12 amino acids. Trimming removed 4 bases from V and 10 bases from J, with 11 bases in between. The chain's CDR3 is CASSWVAGEQFF. The CDR3 DNA follows: TGTGCCAGCAGTTGGGTTGCCGGAGAGCAGTTCTTC.

This clonotype was recorded many times. V and J are TRBV20-1 and TRBJ1-4; a possible D gene is TRBD1 (5 bases). The germline V gene encodes CDR1 DFQATT and CDR2 SNEGSKA (reference sequence). Trimming left V 3 bases short and J 8 bases short, with 16 bases between. The CDR3 contains 14 residues. CDR3 residues: CSASGGGIGEKLFF. CDR3 nucleotide sequence: TGCAGTGCTAGTGGGGGGGGGATTGGGGAAAAACTGTTTTTT.

This clonotype was seen ten or more times. The V and J genes are TRBV7-2 and TRBJ1-2, with 12 bases lining up with TRBD1. CDR1 is SGHTA and CDR2 is FQGNSA in the germline V gene. The V gene end was trimmed by 5 bases and the J gene end by 4 bases; junction bases not matched to a gene: 11. The CDR3 loop spans 17 amino acids. The CDR3 coding sequence is TGTGCCAGCAGCCCGAGAGATGGGACAGGGGGCATCTATGGCTACACCTTC. Its translation is CASSPRDGTGGIYGYTF.

This clonotype appeared many times. The CDR3 region has the DNA TGCAGCGTTGGAGTGAACAGGGAAGGCGAGCAGTACTTC. This translates into CSVGVNREGEQYF. The V and J genes are TRBV29-1 and TRBJ2-7, with D tentatively TRBD1 (6 bases). V lost 4 bases and J lost 6, with 16 bases in between. This CDR3 region has 13 residues. Germline CDR1 SQVTM, CDR2 ANQGSEA.

This clonotype was observed at least ten times. This chain connects TRBV6-5 to TRBJ2-7; perhaps TRBD1 as D (5 bases). V lost 2 bases to trimming and J lost 1 base, with 6 bases between them. The germline V gene has CDR1 MNHEY and CDR2 SVGAGI. The length of the CDR3 is 13 residues. CDR3 sequence: CASSYQGSYEQYF. CDR3 nucleotide sequence: TGTGCCAGCAGTTACCAGGGTTCCTACGAGCAGTACTTC.

This clonotype was counted at least ten times. This chain joins TRBV5-6 and TRBJ2-5, with 10 positions matching TRBD1. The J segment lost 5 bases and the V segment lost 0 bases, leaving 7 bases of the junction unmatched. The germline gives CDR1 SGHDT, CDR2 YYEEEE. This CDR3 is 16 amino acids long. In DNA form, the CDR3 reads TGTGCCAGCAGCTTGGGCGACAGGGGGCTCTGGGAGACCCAGTACTTC. It specifies CASSLGDRGLWETQYF. The whole variable domain, filled in from reference TRBV5-6 and TRBJ2-5, reads DAGVTQSPTHLIKTRGQQVTLRCSPKSGHDTVSWYQQALGQGPQFIFQYYEEEERQRGNFPDRFSGHQFPNYSSELNVNALLLGDSALYLCASSLGDRGLWETQYFGPGTRLLVL.

This clonotype showed up just a few times. The chain combines TRBV11-3 with TRBJ2-1, with a weak D call TRBD2 (6 bases). Per the germline V gene, CDR1 is SGHNT and CDR2 is YENEEA. V was pared by 5 bases and J by 0 bases, with 14 bases between. The CDR3 length is 16 residues. CDR3 sequence reads: CASSGRGSNSYNEQFF. CDR3 nucleotide sequence: TGTGCCAGCAGCGGCCGGGGGTCCAACTCCTACAATGAGCAGTTCTTC. Variable domain in full (rest from reference TRBV11-3 and TRBJ2-1): EAGVVQSPRYKIIEKKQPVAFWCNPISGHNTLYWYLQNLGQGPELLIRYENEEAVDDSQLPKDRFSAERLKGVDSTLKIQPAELGDSAVYLCASSGRGSNSYNEQFFGPGTRLTVL.

Many counts were recorded for this clonotype. The rearrangement joins TRBV10-2 to TRBJ1-4; 8 nucleotides align to TRBD1. CDR1 WSHSY and CDR2 SAAADI come from the germline V gene. This CDR3 is 13 amino acids long. The V and J ends lost 7 bases and 5 bases, in that order; junction bases with no gene match: 3. This CDR3 reads CASMRQGNEKLFF. The CDR3 DNA reads TGCGCCAGCATGAGACAGGGGAATGAAAAACTGTTTTTT.